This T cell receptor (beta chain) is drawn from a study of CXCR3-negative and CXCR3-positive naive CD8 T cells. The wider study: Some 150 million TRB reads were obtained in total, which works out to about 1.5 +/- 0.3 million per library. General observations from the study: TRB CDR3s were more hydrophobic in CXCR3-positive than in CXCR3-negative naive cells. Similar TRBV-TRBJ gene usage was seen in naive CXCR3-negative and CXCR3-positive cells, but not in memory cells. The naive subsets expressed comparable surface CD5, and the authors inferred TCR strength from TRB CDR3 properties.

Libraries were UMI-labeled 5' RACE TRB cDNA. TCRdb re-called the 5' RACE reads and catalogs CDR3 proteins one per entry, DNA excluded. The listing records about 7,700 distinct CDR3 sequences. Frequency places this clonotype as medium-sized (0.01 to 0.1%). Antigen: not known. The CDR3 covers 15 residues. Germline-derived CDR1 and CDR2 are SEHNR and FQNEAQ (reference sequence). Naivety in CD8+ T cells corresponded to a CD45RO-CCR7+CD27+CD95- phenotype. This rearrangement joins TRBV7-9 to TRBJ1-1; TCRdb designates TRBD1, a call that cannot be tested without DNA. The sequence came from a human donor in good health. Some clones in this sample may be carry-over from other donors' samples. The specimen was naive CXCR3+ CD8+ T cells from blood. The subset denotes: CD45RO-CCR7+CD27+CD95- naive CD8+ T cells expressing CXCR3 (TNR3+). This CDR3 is CASSLKGGMNTEALF. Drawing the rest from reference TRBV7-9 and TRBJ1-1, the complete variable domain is DTGVSQNPRHKITKRGQNVTFRCDPISEHNRLYWYRQTLGQGPEFLTYFQNEAQLEKSRLLSDRFSAERPKGSFSTLEIQRTEQGDSAMYLCASSLKGGMNTEALFGQGTRLTVV.